Listed below are T cell receptor beta chains from one sample, sequenced in a study of T cell repertoires in cytomegalovirus infection. Each CDR3 protein gets one entry after TCRdb re-called the reads with MiXCR. In the table there are hundreds of thousands of distinct CDR3 sequences, under 45% of which are singletons. No antigen is known for these receptors. Material: cultured PBMCs, obtained from culture after CMV antigen stimulation. The receptors derive from a human donor in good health (CMV status not recorded). Some clones in this sample may be carry-over from other donors' samples. The CDR3 runs from the conserved cysteine through the conserved F or W. The D gene is left open where the match is weak. Some rows have no size entry. The others give once, few or many, or a class for an expanded clone.

few	TRBV6-1	TRBD1	TRBJ2-2	TGTGCCAGCAGTGAAGCGGCAGGGGGTAGGCCCAGCCCCGGGGAGCTGTTTTTT	CASSEAAGGRPSPGELFF
few	TRBV12-3/TRBV12-4	TRBD1	TRBJ2-3	TGTGCCAGCAGCCCGGGACAGGGCTTTGGTACGCAGTATTTT	CASSPGQGFGTQYF
NA	TRBV7-6	NA	TRBJ1-1	TGTGCCAGCACCTCAAACGGACTGGACGCTTTCTTT	CASTSNGLDAFF
NA	TRBV4-1	NA	TRBJ1-6	TGCGCCAGCAGCCAACCTGGGGGCAGGGCAGATAATTCACCCCTCCACTTT	CASSQPGGRADNSPLHF
NA	TRBV15	TRBD1	TRBJ2-7	TGTGCCACCAGCAGCTCCCAGGACAGGAGCTACGAGCAGTACTTC	CATSSSQDRSYEQYF
few	TRBV11-2	NA	TRBJ1-1	TGTGCCAGCAGCTTTATGGGACAGAACACTGAAGCTTTCTTT	CASSFMGQNTEAFF
NA	TRBV5-1	TRBD2	TRBJ2-7	TGCGCCAGCAGCTCAAGACTAGCGGGAACCGAGCAGTACTTC	CASSSRLAGTEQYF
NA	TRBV19	TRBD1	TRBJ1-1	TGTGCCAGTAGTCCTCACAGGGGGAACACTGAAGCTTTCTTT	CASSPHRGNTEAFF
few	TRBV7-8	NA	TRBJ2-3	TGTGCCAGCAGCCCAACCCCGGGAGTAGTAGATACGCAGTATTTT	CASSPTPGVVDTQYF
NA	TRBV11-2	TRBD2	TRBJ2-3	TGTGCCAGCAGCCCCCGGACTAGCGGGAGGGGGGCTGGAGGTACGCAGTATTTT	CASSPRTSGRGAGGTQYF
NA	TRBV20-1	NA	TRBJ1-5	TGCAGTGCCGTACAGGGTGGCAATCAGCCCCAGCATTTT	CSAVQGGNQPQHF
NA	TRBV19	TRBD1	TRBJ1-2	TGTGCCAGTAGTATAGATCGCTGGGACAGGGGCTATGGCTACACCTTC	CASSIDRWDRGYGYTF
few	TRBV10-3	TRBD1	TRBJ2-3	TGTGCCATCAGTGAAAACCACAGGGGGGATACGCAGTATTTT	CAISENHRGDTQYF
NA	TRBV7-2	TRBD1	TRBJ1-2	TGTGCCAGCAGCATCAGAGAGGGACAGGGTATGAGTTACACCTTC	CASSIREGQGMSYTF
NA	TRBV5-1	TRBD1	TRBJ2-7	TGCGCCAGCAGCTTGGTTGGGACAGGGGGCTCTCACGAGCAGTACTTC	CASSLVGTGGSHEQYF
NA	TRBV6-2/TRBV6-3	NA	TRBJ2-2	TGTGCCAGCAGGGCTCTCCTCGGGGAGCTGTTTTTT	CASRALLGELFF
few	TRBV7-2	NA	TRBJ2-6	TGTGCCAGCTGCAGGGAGCTTTCTGGGGCCAACGTCCTGACTTTC	CASCRELSGANVLTF
once	TRBV7-2	NA	TRBJ2-7	TGTGCCAGCACCATGGGGGTATCCGAGCAGTACTTC	CASTMGVSEQYF
NA	TRBV5-1	NA	TRBJ2-2	TGCGCCAGCAGCTTGGAGCCTAATAAGGCGAACACCGGGGAGCTGTTTTTT	CASSLEPNKANTGELFF
NA	TRBV6-5	NA	TRBJ1-1	TGTGCCAGCAGTCCTACACGGGACACTGAAGCTTTCTTT	CASSPTRDTEAFF
NA	TRBV5-5	NA	TRBJ2-3	TGTGCCAGCAGCTCATTGATCCCCGTGGGGGTTACGCAGTATTTT	CASSSLIPVGVTQYF
NA	TRBV6-2/TRBV6-3	TRBD1	TRBJ1-1	TGTGCCAGCAGTTTCCGGACAGGGTGGAAAGCTTTCTTT	CASSFRTGWKAFF
NA	TRBV19	TRBD1	TRBJ2-3	TGTGCCAGTAGTATACCCGCGGGCAGGGGGCGAGATACGCAGTATTTT	CASSIPAGRGRDTQYF
few	TRBV12-3/TRBV12-4	NA	TRBJ2-6	TGTGCCAGCAGTTTCTTGCCCCCCTCTGGGGCCAACGTCCTGACTTTC	CASSFLPPSGANVLTF
few	TRBV6-5	TRBD1	TRBJ2-7	TGTGCCAGCAGACAAACCGGGACAGGGGGAGGCTACGAGCAGTACTTC	CASRQTGTGGGYEQYF
few	TRBV15	NA	TRBJ2-2	TGTGCCACCAGCAGGGGGAAATACACCGGGGAGCTGTTTTTT	CATSRGKYTGELFF